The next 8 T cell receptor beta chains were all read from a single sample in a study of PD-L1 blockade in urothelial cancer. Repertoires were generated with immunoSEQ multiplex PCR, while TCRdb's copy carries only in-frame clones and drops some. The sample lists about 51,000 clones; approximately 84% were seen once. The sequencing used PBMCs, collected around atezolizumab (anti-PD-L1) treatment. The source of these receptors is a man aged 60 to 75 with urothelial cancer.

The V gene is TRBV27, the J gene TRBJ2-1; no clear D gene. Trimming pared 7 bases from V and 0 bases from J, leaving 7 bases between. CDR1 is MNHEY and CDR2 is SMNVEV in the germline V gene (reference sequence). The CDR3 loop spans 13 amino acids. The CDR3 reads CASTRSSYNEQFF. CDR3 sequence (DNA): TGTGCCAGCACGAGAAGCTCCTACAATGAGCAGTTCTTC.

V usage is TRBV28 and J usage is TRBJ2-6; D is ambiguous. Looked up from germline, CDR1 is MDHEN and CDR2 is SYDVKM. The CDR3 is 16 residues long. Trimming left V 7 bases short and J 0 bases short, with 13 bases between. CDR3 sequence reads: CASTPLAVSGANVLTF. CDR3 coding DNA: TGTGCCAGCACCCCATTGGCAGTCTCTGGGGCCAACGTCCTGACTTTC.

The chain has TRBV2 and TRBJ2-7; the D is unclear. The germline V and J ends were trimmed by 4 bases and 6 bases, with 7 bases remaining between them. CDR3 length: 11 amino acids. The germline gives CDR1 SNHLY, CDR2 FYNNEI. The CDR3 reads CASSGAGEQYF. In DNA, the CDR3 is TGTGCCAGCAGTGGGGCCGGCGAGCAGTACTTC.

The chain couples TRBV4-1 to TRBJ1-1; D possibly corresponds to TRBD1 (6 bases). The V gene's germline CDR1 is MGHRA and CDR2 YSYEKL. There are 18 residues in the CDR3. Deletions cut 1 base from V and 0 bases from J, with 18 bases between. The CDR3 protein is CASSQVLPPRGMNTEAFF. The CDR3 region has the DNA TGCGCCAGCAGCCAAGTATTACCCCCCAGGGGAATGAACACTGAAGCTTTCTTT.

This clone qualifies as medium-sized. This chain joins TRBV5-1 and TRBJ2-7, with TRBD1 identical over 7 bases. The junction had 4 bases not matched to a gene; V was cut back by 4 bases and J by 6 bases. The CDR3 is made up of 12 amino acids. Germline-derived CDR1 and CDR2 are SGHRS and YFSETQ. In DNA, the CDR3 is TGCGCCAGCAGCACTACAGGGGTCGAGCAGTACTTC. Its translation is CASSTTGVEQYF.

The CDR3 region has the DNA TGTGCCAGCAGCTCCGTCTCTGGAAACACCATATATTTT. Translated, it gives CASSSVSGNTIYF. The V call is TRBV7-9, the J call TRBJ1-3; no firm D call. The germline CDR1 and CDR2 sequences are SEHNR and FQNEAQ (reference sequence). Trimming shortened V by 4 bases and J by 0 bases, and 4 bases separated the two germline ends. The CDR3 length is 13 residues. Complete variable domain (other parts from reference TRBV7-9 and TRBJ1-3): DTGVSQNPRHKITKRGQNVTFRCDPISEHNRLYWYRQTLGQGPEFLTYFQNEAQLEKSRLLSDRFSAERPKGSFSTLEIQRTEQGDSAMYLCASSSVSGNTIYFGEGSWLTVV.

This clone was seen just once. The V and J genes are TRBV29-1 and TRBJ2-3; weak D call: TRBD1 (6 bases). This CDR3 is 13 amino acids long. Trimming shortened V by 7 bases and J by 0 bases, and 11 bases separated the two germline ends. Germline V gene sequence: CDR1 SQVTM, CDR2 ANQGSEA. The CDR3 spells CSGGTTSTDTQYF. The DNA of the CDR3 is TGCAGCGGAGGGACAACTAGCACAGATACGCAGTATTTT.

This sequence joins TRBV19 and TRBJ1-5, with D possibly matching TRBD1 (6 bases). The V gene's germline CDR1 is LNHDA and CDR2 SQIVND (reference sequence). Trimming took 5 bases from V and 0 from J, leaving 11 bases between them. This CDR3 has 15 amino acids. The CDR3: CASSGGHYSNQPQHF. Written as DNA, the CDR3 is TGTGCCAGTAGTGGGGGACATTATAGCAATCAGCCCCAGCATTTT.